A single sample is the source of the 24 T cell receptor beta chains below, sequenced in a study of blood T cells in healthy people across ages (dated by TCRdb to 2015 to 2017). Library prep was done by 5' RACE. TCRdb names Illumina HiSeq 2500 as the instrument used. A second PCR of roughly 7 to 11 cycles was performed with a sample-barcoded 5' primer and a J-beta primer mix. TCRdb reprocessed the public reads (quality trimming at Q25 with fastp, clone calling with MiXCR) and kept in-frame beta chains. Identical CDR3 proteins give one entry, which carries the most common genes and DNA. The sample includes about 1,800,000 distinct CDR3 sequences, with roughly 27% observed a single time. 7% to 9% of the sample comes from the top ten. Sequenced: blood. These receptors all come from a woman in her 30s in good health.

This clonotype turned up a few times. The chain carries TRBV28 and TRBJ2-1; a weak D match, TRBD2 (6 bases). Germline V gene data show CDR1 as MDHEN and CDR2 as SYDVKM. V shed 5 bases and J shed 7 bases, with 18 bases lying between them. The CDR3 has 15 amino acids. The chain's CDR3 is CASSIGQGRWNEQFF. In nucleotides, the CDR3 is TGTGCCAGCAGTATTGGACAAGGGAGGTGGAATGAGCAGTTCTTC.

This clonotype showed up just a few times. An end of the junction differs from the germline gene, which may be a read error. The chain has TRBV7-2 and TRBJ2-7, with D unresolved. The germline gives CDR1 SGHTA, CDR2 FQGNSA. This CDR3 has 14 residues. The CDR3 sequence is CANSLAYDSYAQYF. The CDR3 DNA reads TGTGCCAACAGCTTAGCCTACGACTCCTACGCGCAGTACTTC. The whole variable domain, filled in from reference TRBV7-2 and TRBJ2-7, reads GAGVSQSPSNKVTEKGKDVELRCDPISGHTALYWYRQSLGQGLEFLIYFQGNSAPDKSGLPSDRFSAERTGGSVSTLTIQRTQQEDSAVYLCANSLAYDSYAQYFGPGTRLTVT.

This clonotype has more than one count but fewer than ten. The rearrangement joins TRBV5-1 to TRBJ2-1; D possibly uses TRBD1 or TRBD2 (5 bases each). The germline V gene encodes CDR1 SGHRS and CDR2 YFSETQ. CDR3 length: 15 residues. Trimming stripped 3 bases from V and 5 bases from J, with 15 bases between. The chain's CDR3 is CASSSSGTRDNEQFF. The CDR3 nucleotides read TGCGCCAGCAGCTCATCCGGGACCCGTGACAATGAGCAGTTCTTC.

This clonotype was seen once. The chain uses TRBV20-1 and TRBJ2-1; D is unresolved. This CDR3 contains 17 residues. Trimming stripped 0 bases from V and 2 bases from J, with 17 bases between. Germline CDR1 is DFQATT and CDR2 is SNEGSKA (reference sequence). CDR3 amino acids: CSARDSGRKSPYNEQFF. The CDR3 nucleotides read TGCAGTGCTAGAGATTCCGGTAGAAAGTCGCCCTACAATGAGCAGTTCTTC.

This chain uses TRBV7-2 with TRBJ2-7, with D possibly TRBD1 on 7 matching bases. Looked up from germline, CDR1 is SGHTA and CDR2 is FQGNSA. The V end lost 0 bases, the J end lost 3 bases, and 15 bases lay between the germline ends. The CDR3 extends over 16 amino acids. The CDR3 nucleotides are TGTGCCAGCAGCTTAGCCGCAGGGGGACTCTACTACGAGCAGTACTTC. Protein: CASSLAAGGLYYEQYF. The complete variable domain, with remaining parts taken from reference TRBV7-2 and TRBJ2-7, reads GAGVSQSPSNKVTEKGKDVELRCDPISGHTALYWYRQSLGQGLEFLIYFQGNSAPDKSGLPSDRFSAERTGGSVSTLTIQRTQQEDSAVYLCASSLAAGGLYYEQYFGPGTRLTVT.

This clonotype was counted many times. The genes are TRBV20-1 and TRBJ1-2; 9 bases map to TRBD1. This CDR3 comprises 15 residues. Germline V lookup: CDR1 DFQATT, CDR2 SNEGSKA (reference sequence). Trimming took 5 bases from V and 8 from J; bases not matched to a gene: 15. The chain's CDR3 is CSASLGDGQGKGYTF. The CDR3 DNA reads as TGCAGTGCTTCGCTTGGGGATGGACAGGGGAAGGGCTACACCTTC.

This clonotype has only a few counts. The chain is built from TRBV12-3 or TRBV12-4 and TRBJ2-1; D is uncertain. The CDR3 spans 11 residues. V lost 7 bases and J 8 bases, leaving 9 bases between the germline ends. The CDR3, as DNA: TGTGCCAGCACCAGTAAGGATGAGCAGTTCTTC. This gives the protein CASTSKDEQFF.

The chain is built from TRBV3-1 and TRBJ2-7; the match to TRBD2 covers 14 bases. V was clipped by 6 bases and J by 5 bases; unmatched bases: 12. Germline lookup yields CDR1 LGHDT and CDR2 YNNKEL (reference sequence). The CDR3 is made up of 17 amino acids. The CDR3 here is CASRTSGRGSGAHEQYF. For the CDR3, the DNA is TGTGCCAGCAGGACTAGCGGGAGGGGCTCAGGGGCCCACGAGCAGTACTTC.

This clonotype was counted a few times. CDR3 bases: TGCAGCGCGGGACAGGAGATGAACACCGGGGAGCTGTTTTTT. It translates to CSAGQEMNTGELFF. The chain combines TRBV29-1 with TRBJ2-2; 8 nucleotides line up with TRBD1. The V gene end was trimmed by 7 bases and the J gene end by 1 base; junction bases not matched to a gene: 5. Germline CDR1 is SQVTM and CDR2 is ANQGSEA. CDR3 length equals 14 residues.

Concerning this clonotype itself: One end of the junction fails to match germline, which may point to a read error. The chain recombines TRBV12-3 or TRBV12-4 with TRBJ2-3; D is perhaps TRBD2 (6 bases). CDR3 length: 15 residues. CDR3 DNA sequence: TGTGCCAGCAGTTTGGGCGGCACTAGCACAGATGCGCAGTATTTT. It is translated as CASSLGGTSTDAQYF.

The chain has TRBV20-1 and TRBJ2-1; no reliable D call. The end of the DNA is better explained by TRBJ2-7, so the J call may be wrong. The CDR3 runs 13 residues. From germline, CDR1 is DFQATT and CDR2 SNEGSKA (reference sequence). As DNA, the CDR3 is TGCAGTGCTGGGTCCACGGGTTACAATGAGCAGTACTTC. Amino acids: CSAGSTGYNEQYF.

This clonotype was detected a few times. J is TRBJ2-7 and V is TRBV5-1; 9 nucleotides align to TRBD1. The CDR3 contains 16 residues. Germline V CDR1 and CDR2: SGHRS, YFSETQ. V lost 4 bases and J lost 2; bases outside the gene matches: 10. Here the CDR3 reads CASSLPAGQGTYEQYF. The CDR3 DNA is TGCGCCAGCAGCCTCCCAGCAGGACAGGGGACCTACGAGCAGTACTTC.

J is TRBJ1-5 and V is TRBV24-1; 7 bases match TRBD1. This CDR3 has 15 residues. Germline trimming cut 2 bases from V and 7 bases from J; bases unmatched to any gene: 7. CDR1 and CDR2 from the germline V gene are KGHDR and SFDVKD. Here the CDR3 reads CATSDSTGSLQPQHF. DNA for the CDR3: TGTGCCACCAGTGATTCGACAGGGAGTCTGCAGCCCCAGCATTTT.

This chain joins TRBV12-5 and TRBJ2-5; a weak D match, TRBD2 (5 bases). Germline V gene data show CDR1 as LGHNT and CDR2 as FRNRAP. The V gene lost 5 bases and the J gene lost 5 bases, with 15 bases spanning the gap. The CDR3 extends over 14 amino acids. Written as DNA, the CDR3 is TGTGCTAGTGGTCCCAAACTAGGGTTGGAGACCCAGTACTTC. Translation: CASGPKLGLETQYF.

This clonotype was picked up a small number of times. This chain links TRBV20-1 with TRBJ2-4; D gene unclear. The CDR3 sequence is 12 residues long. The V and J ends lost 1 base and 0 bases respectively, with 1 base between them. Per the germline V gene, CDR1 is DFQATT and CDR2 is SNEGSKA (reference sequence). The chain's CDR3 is CSARVAKNIQYF. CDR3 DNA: TGCAGTGCTAGAGTAGCCAAAAACATTCAGTACTTC.

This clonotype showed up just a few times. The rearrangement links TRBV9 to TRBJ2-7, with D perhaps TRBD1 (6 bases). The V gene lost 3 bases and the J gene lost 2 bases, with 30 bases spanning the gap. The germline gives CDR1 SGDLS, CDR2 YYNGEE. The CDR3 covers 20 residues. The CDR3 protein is CASSGRGFWTAVPGTYEQYF. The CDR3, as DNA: TGTGCCAGCAGCGGAAGGGGGTTTTGGACAGCTGTGCCTGGAACCTACGAGCAGTACTTC.

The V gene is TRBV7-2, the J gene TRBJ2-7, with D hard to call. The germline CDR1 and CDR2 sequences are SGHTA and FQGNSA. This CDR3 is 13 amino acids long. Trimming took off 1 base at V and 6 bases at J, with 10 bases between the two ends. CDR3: CASSLGPAAEQYF. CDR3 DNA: TGTGCCAGCAGCTTAGGACCCGCGGCCGAGCAGTACTTC.

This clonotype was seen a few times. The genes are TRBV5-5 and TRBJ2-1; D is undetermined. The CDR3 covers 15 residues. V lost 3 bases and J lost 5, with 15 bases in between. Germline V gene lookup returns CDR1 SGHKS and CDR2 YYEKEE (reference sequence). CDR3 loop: CASSYSGFRNNEQFF. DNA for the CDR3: TGTGCCAGCAGCTACTCCGGGTTTCGGAACAATGAGCAGTTCTTC.

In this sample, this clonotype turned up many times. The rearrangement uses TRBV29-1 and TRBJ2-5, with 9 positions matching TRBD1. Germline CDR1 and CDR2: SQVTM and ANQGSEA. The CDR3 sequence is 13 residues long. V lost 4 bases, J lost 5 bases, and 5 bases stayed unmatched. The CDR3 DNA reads TGCAGCGTTGGAGGGACAGGGCTGGAGACCCAGTACTTC. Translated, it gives CSVGGTGLETQYF.

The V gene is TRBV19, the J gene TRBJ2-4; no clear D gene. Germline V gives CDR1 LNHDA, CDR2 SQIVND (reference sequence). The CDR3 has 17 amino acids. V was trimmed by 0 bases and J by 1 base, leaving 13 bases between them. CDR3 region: CASSIDVEEAAKNIQYF. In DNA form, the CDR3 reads TGTGCCAGTAGTATAGACGTGGAAGAGGCGGCCAAAAACATTCAGTACTTC.

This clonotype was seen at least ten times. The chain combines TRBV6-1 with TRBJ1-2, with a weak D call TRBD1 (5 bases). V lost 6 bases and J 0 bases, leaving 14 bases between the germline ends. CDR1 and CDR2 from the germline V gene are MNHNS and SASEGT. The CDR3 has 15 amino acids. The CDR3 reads CASRGLEGSNYGYTF. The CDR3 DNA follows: TGTGCCAGCAGGGGCTTGGAGGGGTCTAACTATGGCTACACCTTC.

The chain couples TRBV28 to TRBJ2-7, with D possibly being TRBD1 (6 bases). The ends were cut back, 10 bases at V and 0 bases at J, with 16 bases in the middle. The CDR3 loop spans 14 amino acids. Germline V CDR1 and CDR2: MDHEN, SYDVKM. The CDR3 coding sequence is TGTGCCAACAGGGAAGACGGTAGCTCCTACGAGCAGTACTTC. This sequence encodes CANREDGSSYEQYF.

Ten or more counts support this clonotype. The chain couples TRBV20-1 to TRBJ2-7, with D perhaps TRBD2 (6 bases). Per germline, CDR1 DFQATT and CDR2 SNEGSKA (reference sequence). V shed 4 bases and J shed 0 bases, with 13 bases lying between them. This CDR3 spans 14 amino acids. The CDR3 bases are TGCAGTGCTATTCGACAGACTAGCTCCTACGAGCAGTACTTC. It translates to CSAIRQTSSYEQYF.

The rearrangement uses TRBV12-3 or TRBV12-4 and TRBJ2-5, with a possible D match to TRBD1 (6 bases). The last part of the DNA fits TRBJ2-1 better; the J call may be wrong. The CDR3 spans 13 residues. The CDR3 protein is CASTPTGEETQFF. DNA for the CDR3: TGTGCCAGCACCCCGACAGGAGAAGAGACCCAGTTCTTC.